Shown below are 19 T cell receptor beta chains from a single sample sequenced in a study of blood T cells in healthy people across ages. Using a J-beta primer mix together with a sample-barcoded 5' primer, a second PCR was run for roughly 6 to 12 cycles. In TCRdb, the 5' RACE reads were re-called with MiXCR into one record per CDR3 protein. The repertoire holds hundreds of thousands of distinct CDR3 sequences, with roughly 50% as singletons. Sequenced: blood. The receptors originated from a man aged 35-49 years in good health.

This clonotype appeared a few times. The CDR3 sequence is CSVEDRGGASNEQFF. The DNA of the CDR3 is TGCAGCGTTGAAGACAGGGGGGGGGCCTCGAATGAGCAGTTCTTC. The rearrangement uses TRBV29-1 and TRBJ2-1, with D perhaps being TRBD1 or TRBD2 (7 bases each). From germline, CDR1 is SQVTM and CDR2 ANQGSEA. Trimming took off 0 bases at V and 7 bases at J, with 16 bases between the two ends. CDR3 length equals 15 residues.

The chain carries TRBV6-6 and TRBJ2-1; 9 bases are shared with TRBD1. The J call may not be correct, given that the DNA end is closer to TRBJ2-7. CDR3 length equals 16 residues. Germline loops: CDR1 MNHNY, CDR2 SVGAGI (reference sequence). The CDR3 region has the DNA TGTGCCAGCAGTTACCCTCCGGGACAGGGCAACAATGAGCAGTACTTC. As protein: CASSYPPGQGNNEQYF.

This clonotype turned up a few times. A junction boundary mismatches the germline segment, possibly from a read error. This sequence joins TRBV7-3 and TRBJ2-1; 14 positions match TRBD2. This CDR3 region has 16 residues. Germline lookup yields CDR1 SGHTA and CDR2 FQGTGA. In nucleotides, the CDR3 is TGTGCCAGCAGCGTAACGGGACTAGCGGGGGACGATGAGCAGTTCTTC. Translated, it gives CASSVTGLAGDDEQFF. Full variable domain (outside the CDR3, taken from reference TRBV7-3 and TRBJ2-1): GAGVSQTPSNKVTEKGKYVELRCDPISGHTALYWYRQSLGQGPEFLIYFQGTGAADDSGLPNDRFFAVRPEGSVSTLKIQRTERGDSAVYLCASSVTGLAGDDEQFFGPGTRLTVL.

This clonotype appeared many times. The CDR3 DNA reads TGCAGTGCTAGGGACCCGACAACCGCGCAGTATTTT. It translates to CSARDPTTAQYF. The chain is built from TRBV20-1 and TRBJ2-3; D gene unclear. V was pared by 3 bases and J by 10 bases, with 14 bases between. The CDR3 spans 12 residues. CDR1 DFQATT and CDR2 SNEGSKA come from the germline V gene (reference sequence).

This clonotype was recorded many times. The V call is TRBV3-1, the J call TRBJ2-5; no clear D gene. Trimming pared 3 bases from V and 3 bases from J, leaving 5 bases between. CDR3 size: 12 residues. CDR1 and CDR2 from the germline V gene are LGHDT and YNNKEL (reference sequence). The CDR3 reads CASSQREETQYF. DNA of the CDR3: TGTGCCAGCAGCCAGAGAGAAGAGACCCAGTACTTC.

The chain links TRBV7-9 to TRBJ1-2, with 7 bases that match TRBD1. The J segment lost 0 bases and the V segment lost 4 bases, leaving 11 bases of the junction unmatched. CDR3 length: 17 residues. CDR1 is SEHNR, CDR2 FQNEAQ, per germline (reference sequence). The DNA for the CDR3 is TGTGCCAGCAGCTCCCTGCCATGGGACAGAGCTAACTATGGCTACACCTTC. Translation: CASSSLPWDRANYGYTF.

V gene TRBV4-3 combines with J gene TRBJ2-1; 7 nucleotides line up with TRBD2. Germline V gene data show CDR1 as LGHNA and CDR2 as YSLEER. This CDR3 region has 13 residues. The V segment lost 1 base and the J segment 6 bases; nucleotides outside the gene matches: 0. CDR3 DNA: TGCGCCAGCAGCCAAGGGGAGGGCAATGAGCAGTTCTTC. Its protein is CASSQGEGNEQFF.

The V gene is TRBV3-1, the J gene TRBJ2-3; D unclear. Trimming removed 6 bases at V and 1 base at J, with 8 bases between. Germline CDR1 reads LGHDT; CDR2 reads YNNKEL (reference sequence). This CDR3 contains 13 residues. Here the CDR3 reads CASRNPGTDTQYF. CDR3 DNA: TGTGCCAGCAGAAACCCCGGCACAGATACGCAGTATTTT.

The V and J genes are TRBV20-1 and TRBJ2-3, with D tentatively TRBD2 (6 bases). The germline gives CDR1 DFQATT, CDR2 SNEGSKA (reference sequence). V shed 3 bases and J shed 2 bases, with 9 bases lying between them. The CDR3 spans 13 residues. The CDR3 DNA is TGCAGTGCTAGCGGGGGACCCACAGATACGCAGTATTTT. Translation gives CSASGGPTDTQYF.

The CDR3 region is CASSQERTSGGVNEQYF. CDR3 DNA: TGTGCCAGCAGCCAAGAGCGGACTAGCGGGGGGGTCAATGAGCAGTACTTC. The V call is TRBV4-2, the J call TRBJ2-5, with 15 positions matching TRBD2. This CDR3 is built from 17 residues. Trimming took 0 bases from V and 11 from J; bases not matched to a gene: 10. Germline V gene lookup returns CDR1 LGHNA and CDR2 YNFKEQ.

The chain combines TRBV12-3 or TRBV12-4 with TRBJ1-6; perhaps TRBD1 as D (5 bases). Trimming shortened V by 5 bases and J by 9 bases, and 14 bases separated the two germline ends. CDR3 length: 14 residues. Here the CDR3 DNA reads TGTGCCAGCAGTGCGTGGGGGATCAGTTCACCCCTCCACTTT. It specifies CASSAWGISSPLHF.

This clonotype was detected a few times. The CDR3 protein is CASGFGTRGEQYF. For the CDR3, the DNA is TGTGCCAGCGGATTCGGGACGAGAGGGGAGCAGTACTTC. The rearrangement uses TRBV25-1 and TRBJ2-4, with D perhaps given as TRBD1 or TRBD2 (5 bases each). Germline assignment: CDR1 MGHDK and CDR2 SYGVNS. Trimming took 8 bases from V and 13 from J, leaving 21 bases between them. This CDR3 region has 13 residues.

The chain uses TRBV30 and TRBJ1-5; 10 positions agree with TRBD1. V lost 1 base to trimming and J lost 3 bases; unmatched junction nucleotides: 9. Germline V lookup: CDR1 GTSNPN, CDR2 SVGIG (reference sequence). The CDR3 length is 17 residues. Here the CDR3 DNA reads TGTGCCTGGAGTGGCACCGGGACAGGGGTAGACAATCAGCCCCAGCATTTT. Its protein product is CAWSGTGTGVDNQPQHF. The full variable domain, in which reference TRBV30 and TRBJ1-5 provide the parts outside the CDR3, is SQTIHQWPATLVQPVGSPLSLECTVEGTSNPNLYWYRQAAGRGLQLLFYSVGIGQISSEVPQNLSASRPQDRQFILSSKKLLLSDSGFYLCAWSGTGTGVDNQPQHFGDGTRLSIL.

This chain links TRBV12-3 or TRBV12-4 with TRBJ1-2, with no clear D. The CDR3 consists of 13 residues. Between the trimmed V and J ends, which lost 2 bases and 8 bases, there was a span of 12 bases. The CDR3 region has the DNA TGTGCCAGCAGTTTATCTCTGGGCGGAGGCTACACCTTC. Translating gives CASSLSLGGGYTF.

This chain links TRBV10-3 with TRBJ2-5; the D is unclear. This CDR3 is built from 13 residues. Trimming removed 0 bases at V and 11 bases at J, with 13 bases between. The germline V gene encodes CDR1 ENHRY and CDR2 SYGVKD. The chain's CDR3 is CAISESDADEQYF. In DNA form, the CDR3 reads TGTGCCATCAGTGAGTCTGATGCCGATGAGCAGTACTTC.

The V and J genes are TRBV28 and TRBJ2-4; the match to TRBD2 covers 7 bases. The J call is doubtful: the DNA matches TRBJ2-7 better. The CDR3 is 14 residues long. Germline V gene lookup returns CDR1 MDHEN and CDR2 SYDVKM. The CDR3 nucleotides are TGTGCCAGCAGTTTAGGCGGGAGAATTAACGAGCAGTACTTC. Its translation is CASSLGGRINEQYF.

The chain joins TRBV29-1 to TRBJ2-2; possibly TRBD1 for D (5 bases). CDR3 length equals 14 residues. The germline V gene has CDR1 SQVTM and CDR2 ANQGSEA. V was shortened by 6 bases and J by 0 bases, with 11 bases between the two germline ends. The CDR3, as DNA: TGCAGCGTAGGGCTGGGGCCGAACACCGGGGAGCTGTTTTTT. Translation: CSVGLGPNTGELFF.

This clonotype was found many times. V is TRBV25-1 and J is TRBJ1-2, with a tentative D call TRBD1 (5 bases). This CDR3 has 12 amino acids. V lost 4 bases and J lost 9, with 12 bases in between. Germline V gene lookup returns CDR1 MGHDK and CDR2 SYGVNS. The CDR3, as DNA: TGTGCCAGCAGTGGCCAGGGTATTAGCTACACCTTC. It specifies CASSGQGISYTF.

The rearrangement joins TRBV3-1 to TRBJ1-1, with no clear D. The CDR3 runs to 13 residues. V was shortened by 2 bases and J by 1 base, with 5 bases between the two germline ends. The germline V gene has CDR1 LGHDT and CDR2 YNNKEL (reference sequence). The CDR3, as DNA: TGTGCCAGCAGCCAAAAGGGGAACACTGAAGCTTTCTTT. Its translation: CASSQKGNTEAFF.